This T cell receptor (beta chain) appears in the sequencing data of a study of human T cells and chemical hapten exposure. Study-wide context: Scalp application of diphenylcyclopropenone was performed weekly in patients across the entire approximately 25-week study.

As for time point: pre-sensitization, week 0. Treatment meaning: therapeutic diphenylcyclopropenone sensitization with weekly scalp DPC. MiXCR, applied by TCRdb to the RACE reads, yields one record per CDR3 protein. Among 99,000 or so distinct CDR3 sequences listed, 10% to 14% were seen once. Trimming removed 0 bases at V and 7 bases at J, with 7 bases between. Germline loops: CDR1 SGHRS, CDR2 YFSETQ. The CDR3 loop spans 12 amino acids. This sequence was found in a woman aged 60-70 years with alopecia areata. Some clones in this sample may be carry-over from other donors' samples. The sequences come from whole blood, collected in connection with sensitization to the hapten diphenylcyclopropenone (DPC). The rearrangement joins TRBV5-1 to TRBJ1-1, with no clear D. The CDR3: CASSLDTDEAFF. The CDR3 DNA reads as TGCGCCAGCAGCTTGGACACCGATGAAGCTTTCTTT.